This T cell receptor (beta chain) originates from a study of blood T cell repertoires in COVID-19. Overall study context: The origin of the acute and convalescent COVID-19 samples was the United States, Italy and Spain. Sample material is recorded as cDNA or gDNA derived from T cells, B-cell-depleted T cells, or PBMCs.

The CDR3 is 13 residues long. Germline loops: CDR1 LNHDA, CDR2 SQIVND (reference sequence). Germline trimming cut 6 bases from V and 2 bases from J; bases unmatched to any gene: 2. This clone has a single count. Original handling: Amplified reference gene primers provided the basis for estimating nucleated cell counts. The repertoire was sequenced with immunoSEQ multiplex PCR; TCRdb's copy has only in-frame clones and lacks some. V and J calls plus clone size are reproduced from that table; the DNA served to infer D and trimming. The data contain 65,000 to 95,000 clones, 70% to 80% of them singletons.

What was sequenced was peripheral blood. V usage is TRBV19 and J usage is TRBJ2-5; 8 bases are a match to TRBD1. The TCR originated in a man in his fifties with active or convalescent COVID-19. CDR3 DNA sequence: TGTGCCAGTAGGAGGACAGGGCAAGAGACCCAGTACTTC. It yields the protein CASRRTGQETQYF.